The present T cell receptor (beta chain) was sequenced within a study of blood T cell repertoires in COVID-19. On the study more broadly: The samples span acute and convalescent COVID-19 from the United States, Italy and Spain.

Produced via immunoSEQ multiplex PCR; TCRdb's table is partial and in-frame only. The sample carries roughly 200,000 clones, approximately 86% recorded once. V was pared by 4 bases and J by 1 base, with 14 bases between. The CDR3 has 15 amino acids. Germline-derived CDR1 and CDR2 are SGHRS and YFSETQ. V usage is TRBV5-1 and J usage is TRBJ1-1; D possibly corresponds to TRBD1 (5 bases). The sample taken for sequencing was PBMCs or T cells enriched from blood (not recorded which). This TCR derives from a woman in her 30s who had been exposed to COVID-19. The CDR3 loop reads CASSLPVGGNTEAFF. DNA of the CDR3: TGCGCCAGCAGCCTCCCTGTCGGGGGGAACACTGAAGCTTTCTTT.